This record looks at one T cell receptor (beta chain) sequence and its context. What this receptor recognizes is not known. Base qualities are not recorded, but no much larger clone differs from it by a single base. The data derive from a study of T-cell memory formation after mild COVID-19 (dated by TCRdb to about 2021). Regarding the complete study: TCR sequence clusters from the two donors were largely donor specific. In two donors, T-cell clones that expanded and contracted after mild COVID-19 were followed by sequencing TCRalpha and TCRbeta repertoires longitudinally. Two young, previously healthy adult volunteers made up the cohort, one male and one female.

V is reduced by 2 bases and J by 5 bases, leaving a spacing of 14 bases between them. The CDR3 sequence holds 15 residues, the cysteine and phenylalanine included. Only the CDR3 region is kept as DNA, spanning 45 bases read in frame from base 1. CDR1 and CDR2, per the germline V gene, are SGDLS and YYNGEE. What the work shows at the level of the full study, not this receptor alone: Only a couple of mild cases were covered by the study, and larger cohorts that include severe cases with pre-infection samples were considered necessary. Whether the second-wave clones peaking on day 37 were SARS-CoV-2 specific was not confirmed. Clones contracting from day 15 to 85 had balanced CD4/CD8 phenotypes, while a second wave expanding from day 15 to 37 was biased towards CD4+. Contracting CD4+ clones appeared mostly in the CM and EM memory subsets, whereas CD8+ clones were enriched in EMRA. Some responding clones were found in pre-infection memory, which suggests that pre-existing cross-reactive memory T cells took part in the SARS-CoV-2 response.

PBMCs were isolated by Ficoll-Paque density gradient centrifugation. The sequencer was an Illumina NovaSeq 6000. cDNA libraries for TCRalpha and TCRbeta were prepared by 5'RACE using constant-segment primers, with sample barcodes and unique molecular identifiers added. RNA was extracted from every sample with Trizol reagent. The libraries were amplified in two PCR steps, and the second step added a second sample barcode and Illumina TruSeq adapters. Sequencing of libraries was performed on an Illumina NovaSeq with 2 x 150 bp paired-end reads. From the authors' description of their analysis: Demultiplexing of reads and collapsing into UMI-guided consensus sequences were performed with migec v1.2.7. Using mixcr v2.1.11, UMI consensuses were aligned to TRA and TRB V and J templates and then assembled into clonotypes. Expanded or contracted clonotypes were those called significant by both edgeR and NoisET, with noise models trained on biological replicates. edgeR calls used a false discovery rate-adjusted p below 0.01 and a log2 fold-change threshold of 1. As an exploratory analysis of dynamics, PCA with hierarchical clustering was applied to max-normalized trajectories of the 1000 most abundant clonotypes. The CD4 or CD8 phenotype of responding clones was assigned using the separately sequenced CD4+ and CD8+ repertoires. TCRdb redid the processing of the public reads, applying fastp at Q25 and MiXCR, and retained in-frame beta chains. Rows merge per CDR3 protein into single entries with the most common DNA and genes. These V and J calls are TCRdb output, not the study's own analysis. This sample lists roughly 380,000 distinct CDR3 sequences; 25% to 30% were detected once. The ten largest clones capture roughly 12% of the sample.

The material sequenced was PBMCs or a T cell subset sorted from them (not recorded which). The chain is encoded by TRBV9 joined to TRBJ1-5, with TRBD1 perhaps the D gene, on 6 matching bases. The source of this sequence is an adult woman who had mild COVID-19 (a few samples of this study predate the infection). The sample titles of this study are shuffled in the database, so cell type and time point are left out; the donor was told from shared clones. The DNA sequence reads TGTGCCAGCAGCGTGAGCGGGAGGGGGGATCAGCCCCAGCATTTT. Its translation reads: CASSVSGRGDQPQHF.